A few counts support the clone carrying this T cell receptor (beta chain). The data belong to a study of blood T cell repertoires in COVID-19. Data came from immunoSEQ multiplex PCR; TCRdb stores just in-frame clones and leaves some out. The sample consists of a few hundred thousand clones, around 87% of them appearing once. The germline CDR1 and CDR2 sequences are LNHDA and SQIVND (reference sequence). CDR3 length equals 15 residues. Germline trimming cut 4 bases from V and 7 bases from J; bases unmatched to any gene: 12. The receptor's source is a woman aged 55-70 years with COVID-19, enrolled during active disease. The chain uses TRBV19 and TRBJ1-1, with 7 bases that match TRBD1. The sequenced sample consisted of peripheral blood. CDR3 amino acids: CASSTRSGQGVEAFF. The CDR3 coding sequence is TGTGCCAGTAGTACCCGATCTGGGCAGGGGGTTGAAGCTTTCTTT.